These 8 T cell receptor beta chains were all obtained from the same sample, sequenced in a study of shared clonotypes between healthy human individuals. TCRdb's copy holds only in-frame clones and misses some; the assay was immunoSEQ multiplex PCR. Of roughly 2.5 million clones in the sample, just over 90% were seen once. Sequencing was carried out using naive CD4+ T cells sorted from blood. Subset noted: CD45RA+ positively selected. These receptors were taken from a man between 18 and 35 years old in good health.

This clone has only a few counts. CDR3 in amino acids: CRAGGMNTEAFF. In DNA, the CDR3 is TGCCGGGCCGGGGGCATGAACACTGAAGCTTTCTTT. The V gene is TRBV29-1, the J gene TRBJ1-1, with a tentative D call TRBD1 (6 bases). There are 12 residues in the CDR3. Germline loops: CDR1 SQVTM, CDR2 ANQGSEA.

The rearrangement links TRBV28 to TRBJ2-6, with TRBD1 as a possible D gene (6 bases). V was trimmed by 7 bases and J by 0 bases, leaving 16 bases between them. The CDR3 spans 17 residues. The germline V gene has CDR1 MDHEN and CDR2 SYDVKM. Here the CDR3 DNA reads TGTGCCAGCAACACGCCAGGGGCGATCTCTGGGGCCAACGTCCTGACTTTC. Translation gives CASNTPGAISGANVLTF. The variable domain in full, with the rest retrieved from reference TRBV28 and TRBJ2-6, is DVKVTQSSRYLVKRTGEKVFLECVQDMDHENMFWYRQDPGLGLRLIYFSYDVKMKEKGDIPEGYSVSREKKERFSLILESASTNQTSMYLCASNTPGAISGANVLTFGAGSRLTVL.

The chain combines TRBV30 with TRBJ1-3; D remains ambiguous. Trimming cost V 1 base and J 6 bases, with 4 bases left between them. CDR3 length: 11 amino acids. Germline CDR1 reads GTSNPN; CDR2 reads SVGIG (reference sequence). In nucleotides, the CDR3 is TGTGCCTGGAGTGACGTAAACACCATATATTTT. This translates into CAWSDVNTIYF.

The sample holds one count of this clone. The sample holds other DNA sequences that translate to the same CDR3. This sequence joins TRBV5-1 and TRBJ2-7, with D possibly matching TRBD1 (6 bases). The CDR3 runs 13 residues. Trimming pared 0 bases from V and 5 bases from J, leaving 9 bases between. Per the germline V gene, CDR1 is SGHRS and CDR2 is YFSETQ. The CDR3 DNA follows: TGCGCCAGCAGCTTGGGAGGGGGTGACGAGCAGTACTTC. It yields the protein CASSLGGGDEQYF.

V is TRBV19 and J is TRBJ2-7, with a weak D call TRBD2 (6 bases). Trimming left V 1 base short and J 0 bases short, with 13 bases between. This CDR3 region has 16 residues. Per germline, CDR1 LNHDA and CDR2 SQIVND (reference sequence). The DNA of the CDR3 is TGTGCCAGTAGTATAGCGGGAGAGGGTAACTCCTACGAGCAGTACTTC. Translated: CASSIAGEGNSYEQYF. Looking up the rest from reference TRBV19 and TRBJ2-7 gives the full variable domain: DGGITQSPKYLFRKEGQNVTLSCEQNLNHDAMYWYRQDPGQGLRLIYYSQIVNDFQKGDIAEGYSVSREKKESFPLTVTSAQKNPTAFYLCASSIAGEGNSYEQYFGPGTRLTVT.

There are a few counts of this clone. This chain joins TRBV25-1 and TRBJ2-7, with D possibly being TRBD1 (5 bases). V shed 4 bases and J shed 1 base, with 11 bases lying between them. The germline V gene has CDR1 MGHDK and CDR2 SYGVNS. CDR3 length: 14 residues. CDR3: CASSVRQQSYEQYF. DNA for the CDR3: TGTGCCAGCAGTGTCCGACAGCAATCCTACGAGCAGTACTTC.

The V call is TRBV7-9, the J call TRBJ1-1; D gene uncertain. The CDR3 extends over 12 amino acids. The ends were cut back, 4 bases at V and 10 bases at J, with 13 bases in the middle. In germline, CDR1 is SEHNR, CDR2 FQNEAQ (reference sequence). The CDR3 loop reads CASSSPKAAAFF. DNA for the CDR3: TGTGCCAGCAGCTCCCCTAAAGCGGCAGCTTTCTTT.

The J gene is TRBJ2-3, the V gene TRBV4-2, with D hard to call. The CDR3 has 17 residues. Germline CDR1 and CDR2: LGHNA and YNFKEQ. Between the trimmed V and J ends, which lost 2 bases and 6 bases, there was a span of 21 bases. CDR3 sequence reads: CASSQTPIGQSMDTQYF. The CDR3 DNA follows: TGTGCCAGCAGCCAAACTCCAATTGGGCAGAGTATGGATACGCAGTATTTT.